The T cell receptor beta chain described here comes from a study of T cell responses to AZD1222 COVID-19 vaccine. Overall study results and limits: Across spike, vaccine-associated CD4 TCRs were found, dominant at 160-218 and 743-854. Following two doses of AZD1222, Spike-specific TCR breadth and depth rose. Mostly white British, mostly female donors; authors suggested clonal diversity may be underestimated. Repertoire sampling occurred only after the peak T cell response.

The assay was immunoSEQ multiplex PCR, and TCRdb's table has in-frame clones only and misses some. This sample has under 150,000 clones, with approximately 85% found just once. Regarding this clone: Its antigen is unknown.

Sequences were derived from peripheral blood, sampled 28 days after the second dose of the MenACWY control vaccine. This clonotype was sampled from an adult who received the MenACWY meningococcal vaccine as a control.

This CDR3 reads CASSDTANTGELFF. CDR3 nucleotides: TGTGCCAGCAGTGACACTGCGAACACCGGGGAGCTGTTTTTT. The V and J genes are TRBV6-4 and TRBJ2-2; D is undetermined. V was shortened by 2 bases and J by 0 bases, with 4 bases between the two germline ends. Germline V gene data show CDR1 as MRHNA and CDR2 as SNTAGT. The CDR3 runs 14 residues.